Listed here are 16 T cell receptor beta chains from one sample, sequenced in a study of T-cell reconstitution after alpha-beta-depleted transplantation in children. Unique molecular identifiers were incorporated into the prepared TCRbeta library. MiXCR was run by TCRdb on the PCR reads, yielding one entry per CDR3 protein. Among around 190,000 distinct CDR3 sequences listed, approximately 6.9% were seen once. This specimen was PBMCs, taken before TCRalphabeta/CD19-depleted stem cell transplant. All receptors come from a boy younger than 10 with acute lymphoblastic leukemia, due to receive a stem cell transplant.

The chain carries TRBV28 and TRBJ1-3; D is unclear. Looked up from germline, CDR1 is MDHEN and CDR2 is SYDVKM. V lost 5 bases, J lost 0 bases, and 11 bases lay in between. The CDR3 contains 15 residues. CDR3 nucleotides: TGTGCCAGCAGTGTGACCCCTATCTCTGGAAACACCATATATTTT. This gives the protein CASSVTPISGNTIYF.

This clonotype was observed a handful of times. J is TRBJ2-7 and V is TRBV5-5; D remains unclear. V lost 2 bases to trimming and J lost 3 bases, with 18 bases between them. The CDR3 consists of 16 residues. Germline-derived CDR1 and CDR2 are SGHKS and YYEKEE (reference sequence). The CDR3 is CASSLTDGPKDYEQYF. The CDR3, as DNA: TGTGCCAGCAGCTTAACGGACGGCCCTAAGGACTACGAGCAGTACTTC.

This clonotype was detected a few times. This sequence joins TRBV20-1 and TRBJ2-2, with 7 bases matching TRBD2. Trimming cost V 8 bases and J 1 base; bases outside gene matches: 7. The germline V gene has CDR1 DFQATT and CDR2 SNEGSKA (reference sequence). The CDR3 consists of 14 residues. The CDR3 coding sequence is TGCAGTTCTACGGGGGAGGGGAACACCGGGGAGCTGTTTTTT. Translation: CSSTGEGNTGELFF.

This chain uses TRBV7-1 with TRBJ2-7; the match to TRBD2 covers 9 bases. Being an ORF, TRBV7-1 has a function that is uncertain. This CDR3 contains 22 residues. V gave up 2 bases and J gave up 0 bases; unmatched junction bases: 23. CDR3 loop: CASSSQTSGVVTSGRYSYEQYF. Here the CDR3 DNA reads TGTGCCAGCAGCTCACAGACCTCGGGGGTGGTAACTAGCGGGCGTTACTCCTACGAGCAGTACTTC.

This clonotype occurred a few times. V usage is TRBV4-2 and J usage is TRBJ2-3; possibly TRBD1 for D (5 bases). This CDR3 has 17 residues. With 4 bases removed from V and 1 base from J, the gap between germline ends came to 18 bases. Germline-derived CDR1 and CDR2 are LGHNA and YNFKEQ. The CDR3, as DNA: TGTGCCAGCAGCCCCCGAACAGGCGGCAGCGGCACAGATACGCAGTATTTT. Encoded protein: CASSPRTGGSGTDTQYF.

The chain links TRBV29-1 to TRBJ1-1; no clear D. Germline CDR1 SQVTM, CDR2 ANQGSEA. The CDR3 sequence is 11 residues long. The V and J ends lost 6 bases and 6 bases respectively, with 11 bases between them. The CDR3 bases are TGCAGCGTCCAAGGGCGCCCTGAAGCTTTCTTT. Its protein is CSVQGRPEAFF.

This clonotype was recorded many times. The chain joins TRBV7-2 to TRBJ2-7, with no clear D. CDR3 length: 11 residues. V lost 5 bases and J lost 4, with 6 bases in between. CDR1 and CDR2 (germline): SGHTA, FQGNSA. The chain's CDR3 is CASSGKYEQYF. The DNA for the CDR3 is TGTGCCAGCAGCGGCAAATACGAGCAGTACTTC. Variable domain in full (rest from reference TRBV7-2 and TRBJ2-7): GAGVSQSPSNKVTEKGKDVELRCDPISGHTALYWYRQSLGQGLEFLIYFQGNSAPDKSGLPSDRFSAERTGGSVSTLTIQRTQQEDSAVYLCASSGKYEQYFGPGTRLTVT.

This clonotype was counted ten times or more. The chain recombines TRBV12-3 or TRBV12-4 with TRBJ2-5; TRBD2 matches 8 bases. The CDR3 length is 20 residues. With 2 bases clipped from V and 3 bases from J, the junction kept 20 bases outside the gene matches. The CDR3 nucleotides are TGTGCCAGCAGTTTACGATCTAGTGAGTTAGCGGGGATTCGCGAAGAGACCCAGTACTTC. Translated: CASSLRSSELAGIREETQYF.

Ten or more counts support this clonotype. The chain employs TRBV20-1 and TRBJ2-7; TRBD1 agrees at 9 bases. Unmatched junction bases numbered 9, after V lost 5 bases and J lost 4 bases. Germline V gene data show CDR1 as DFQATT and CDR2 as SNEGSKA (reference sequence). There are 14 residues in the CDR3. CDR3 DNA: TGCAGTGCTCTTACCGGGACAGGGAAATACGAGCAGTACTTC. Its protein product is CSALTGTGKYEQYF.

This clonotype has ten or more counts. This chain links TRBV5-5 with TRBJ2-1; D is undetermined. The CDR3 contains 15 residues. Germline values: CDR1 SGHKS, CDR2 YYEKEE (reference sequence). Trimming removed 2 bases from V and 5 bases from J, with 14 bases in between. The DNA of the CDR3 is TGTGCCAGCAGCTTTGTCCCTACCCTCGACAATGAGCAGTTCTTC. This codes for CASSFVPTLDNEQFF.

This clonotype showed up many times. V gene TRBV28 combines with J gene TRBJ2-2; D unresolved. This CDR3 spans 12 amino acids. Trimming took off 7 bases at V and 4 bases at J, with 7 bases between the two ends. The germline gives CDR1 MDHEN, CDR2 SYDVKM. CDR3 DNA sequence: TGTGCCAGCACCCCTGGCACCGGGGAGCTGTTTTTT. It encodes CASTPGTGELFF. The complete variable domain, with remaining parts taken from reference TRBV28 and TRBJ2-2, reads DVKVTQSSRYLVKRTGEKVFLECVQDMDHENMFWYRQDPGLGLRLIYFSYDVKMKEKGDIPEGYSVSREKKERFSLILESASTNQTSMYLCASTPGTGELFFGEGSRLTVL.

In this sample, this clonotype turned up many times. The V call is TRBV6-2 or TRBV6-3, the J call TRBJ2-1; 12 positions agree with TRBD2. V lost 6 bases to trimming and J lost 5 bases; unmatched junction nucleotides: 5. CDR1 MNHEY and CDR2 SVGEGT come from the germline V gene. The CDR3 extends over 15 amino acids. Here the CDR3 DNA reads TGTGCCAGCAGCCGGCTAGCGGGGGGGCACAATGAGCAGTTCTTC. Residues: CASSRLAGGHNEQFF.

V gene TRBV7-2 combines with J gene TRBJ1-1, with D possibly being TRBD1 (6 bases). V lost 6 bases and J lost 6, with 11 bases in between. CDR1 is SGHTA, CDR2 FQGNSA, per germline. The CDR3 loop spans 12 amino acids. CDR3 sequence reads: CASSRRGSEAFF. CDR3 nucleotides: TGTGCCAGCAGTCGCAGGGGATCTGAAGCTTTCTTT.

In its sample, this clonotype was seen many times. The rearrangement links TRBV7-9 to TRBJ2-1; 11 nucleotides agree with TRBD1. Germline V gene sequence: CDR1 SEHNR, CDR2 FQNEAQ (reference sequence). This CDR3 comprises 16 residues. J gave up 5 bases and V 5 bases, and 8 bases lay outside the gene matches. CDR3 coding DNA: TGTGCCAGCAGCCTTGTGGGGGGACAGGGGGACAATGAGCAGTTCTTC. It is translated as CASSLVGGQGDNEQFF.

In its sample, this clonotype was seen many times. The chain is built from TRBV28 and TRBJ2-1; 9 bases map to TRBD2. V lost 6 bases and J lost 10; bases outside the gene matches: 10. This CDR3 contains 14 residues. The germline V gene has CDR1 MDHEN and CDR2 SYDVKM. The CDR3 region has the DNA TGTGCCAGCAGCTCGTTAGCGGGAGTCTCGGAGCAGTTCTTC. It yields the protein CASSSLAGVSEQFF.

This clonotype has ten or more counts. The CDR3 nucleotides are TGTGCCAGCAGCTTAATTGCGGGAACCTACAATGAGCAGTTCTTC. It codes for CASSLIAGTYNEQFF. V gene TRBV7-3 combines with J gene TRBJ2-1; a weak D match, TRBD2 (6 bases). Germline V gene data show CDR1 as SGHTA and CDR2 as FQGTGA. This CDR3 spans 15 amino acids. V lost 1 base and J lost 2, with 9 bases in between.